These 21 T cell receptor beta chains were all obtained from the same sample, sequenced in a study of blood T cells in healthy people across ages. Alongside a J-beta primer mix, a sample-barcoded 5' primer served in a second PCR lasting roughly 6 to 11 cycles. TCRdb re-analysed the 5' RACE reads in MiXCR, keeping a single row per CDR3 protein. The sample comprises 650,000 to 1,000,000 distinct CDR3 sequences, under 40% of which are singletons, and approximately 12% rests with the top ten. Sequencing was carried out using blood. These receptors were obtained from a man aged 18 to 35 in good health.

This clonotype was observed a few times. This CDR3 reads CASSSDYNSPLHF. For the CDR3, the DNA is TGTGCCAGCAGCAGTGACTATAATTCACCCCTCCACTTT. This chain uses TRBV28 with TRBJ1-6, with D hard to call. Germline CDR1 and CDR2: MDHEN and SYDVKM. Between the trimmed V and J ends, which lost 6 bases and 3 bases, there was a span of 6 bases. This CDR3 has 13 amino acids.

This clonotype came up many times. The CDR3 coding sequence is TGCGCCAGCAGCTTGATGGCCCCCGGGCTGTCGGGTGATACGCAGTATTTT. Residues: CASSLMAPGLSGDTQYF. The V gene is TRBV5-1, the J gene TRBJ2-3; D is unresolved. The germline gives CDR1 SGHRS, CDR2 YFSETQ. The CDR3 consists of 17 residues. Trimming left V 1 base short and J 6 bases short, with 21 bases between.

This clonotype appeared a few times. This chain joins TRBV7-9 and TRBJ2-7; the match to TRBD1 covers 8 bases. CDR1 is SEHNR, CDR2 FQNEAQ, per germline (reference sequence). CDR3 length: 15 residues. The ends lost 4 bases at V and 3 bases at J; junction bases unmatched: 8. The CDR3 here is CASSSTRTGIYEQYF. For the CDR3, the DNA is TGTGCCAGCAGCTCCACTCGGACAGGGATCTACGAGCAGTACTTC.

The genes are TRBV12-3 or TRBV12-4 and TRBJ2-1; 8 bases line up with TRBD2. V lost 3 bases and J lost 7; bases outside the gene matches: 5. CDR3 size: 14 residues. The CDR3 region is CASSFGTRRNEQFF. The CDR3 nucleotides are TGTGCCAGCAGTTTTGGGACTAGAAGGAATGAGCAGTTCTTC.

On this clonotype: A clone one base away is much larger, so this may be a read error. This chain links TRBV29-1 with TRBJ2-4; TRBD2 might be the D (6 bases). The germline CDR1 and CDR2 sequences are SQVTM and ANQGSEA. This CDR3 contains 13 residues. Here the CDR3 DNA reads TGCAGCGTGGGCGGGGAACCCAAAGACATTCAGTACTTC. It encodes CSVGGEPKDIQYF.

The chain uses TRBV6-5 and TRBJ1-2; D is perhaps TRBD1 (5 bases). V lost 2 bases to trimming and J lost 5 bases, with 9 bases between them. The CDR3 runs 13 residues. In germline, CDR1 is MNHEY, CDR2 SVGAGI. The CDR3 is CASSYKGIYGYTF. CDR3 coding DNA: TGTGCCAGCAGTTACAAGGGGATTTATGGCTACACCTTC.

This clonotype was seen just once. V usage is TRBV6-4 and J usage is TRBJ2-2; TRBD1 matches at 8 bases. Trimming cost V 6 bases and J 0 bases; bases outside gene matches: 9. CDR3 length: 17 amino acids. Per the germline V gene, CDR1 is MRHNA and CDR2 is SNTAGT. The CDR3: CASRGDRKASNTGELFF. For the CDR3, the DNA is TGTGCCAGCAGAGGGGACAGGAAAGCATCGAACACCGGGGAGCTGTTTTTT.

Comment on this clonotype: At one end, the junction sequence differs from germline, possibly due to a read error. V gene TRBV7-9 combines with J gene TRBJ1-1, with TRBD1 matching over 7 bases. The CDR3 extends over 14 amino acids. Germline CDR1 and CDR2: SEHNR and FQNEAQ (reference sequence). Written as DNA, the CDR3 is TGTGCCAACAGCCTAGGACAGGCGAACACTGAAGCTTTCTTT. Residues: CANSLGQANTEAFF.

The chain carries TRBV5-1 and TRBJ2-1; D uncertain. Trimming took 0 bases from V and 3 from J, leaving 10 bases between them. This CDR3 spans 15 amino acids. Germline V gives CDR1 SGHRS, CDR2 YFSETQ. The CDR3 DNA sequence: TGCGCCAGCAGCTTGGAAAATAGAGACTACAATGAGCAGTTCTTC. This gives the protein CASSLENRDYNEQFF.

This rearrangement joins TRBV5-5 to TRBJ2-5; 9 bases are a match to TRBD2. The CDR3 spans 15 residues. From germline, CDR1 is SGHKS and CDR2 YYEKEE (reference sequence). Trimming at V came to 4 bases and at J to 11 bases, leaving 15 bases not matched to a gene. The CDR3 sequence: CASSGLAGGHREQYF. The CDR3 DNA reads TGTGCCAGCAGCGGGCTGGCGGGGGGGCATCGTGAGCAGTACTTC.

The chain carries TRBV7-2 and TRBJ2-2; TRBD1 matches at 9 bases. CDR3 size: 16 residues. V lost 3 bases to trimming and J lost 0 bases; unmatched junction nucleotides: 2. Germline CDR1 is SGHTA and CDR2 is FQGNSA. The CDR3 coding sequence is TGTGCCAGCAGCTTGGGACAGGGTGCGAACACCGGGGAGCTGTTTTTT. Translation gives CASSLGQGANTGELFF. Based on the CDR3 plus reference TRBV7-2 and TRBJ2-2, the full variable domain is GAGVSQSPSNKVTEKGKDVELRCDPISGHTALYWYRQSLGQGLEFLIYFQGNSAPDKSGLPSDRFSAERTGGSVSTLTIQRTQQEDSAVYLCASSLGQGANTGELFFGEGSRLTVL.

The rearrangement links TRBV12-3 or TRBV12-4 to TRBJ2-5; 9 bases align to TRBD2. The CDR3 runs to 16 residues. V lost 3 bases to trimming and J lost 5 bases; unmatched junction nucleotides: 10. The CDR3, as DNA: TGTGCCAGCAGTTTGGAGGCGGGGGGGCTTTTCGAGACCCAGTACTTC. Translated: CASSLEAGGLFETQYF.

This chain uses TRBV12-3 or TRBV12-4 with TRBJ2-1; D is uncertain. V was clipped by 3 bases and J by 10 bases, with 10 bases between them. This CDR3 has 12 amino acids. The CDR3 region is CASSFHQWEQFF. In nucleotides, the CDR3 is TGTGCCAGCAGTTTTCATCAATGGGAGCAGTTCTTC.

This clonotype was seen at least ten times. V is TRBV5-6 and J is TRBJ2-5; no firm D call. V lost 0 bases, J lost 2 bases, and 8 bases lay in between. CDR3 length equals 14 residues. Looked up from germline, CDR1 is SGHDT and CDR2 is YYEEEE. CDR3 sequence (DNA): TGTGCCAGCAGCTTGGGGCCAGCGCAAGAGACCCAGTACTTC. Translating gives CASSLGPAQETQYF.

In its sample, this clonotype was seen a few times. V usage is TRBV27 and J usage is TRBJ1-1; 9 bases fit TRBD1. V was clipped by 4 bases and J by 4 bases; unmatched bases: 4. This CDR3 is built from 14 residues. Germline loops: CDR1 MNHEY, CDR2 SMNVEV (reference sequence). CDR3 nucleotide sequence: TGTGCCAGCAGTTACCAGACAGGGGGCACTGAAGCTTTCTTT. Translated: CASSYQTGGTEAFF.

V gene TRBV28 combines with J gene TRBJ2-6, with D perhaps TRBD2 (6 bases). Germline assignment: CDR1 MDHEN and CDR2 SYDVKM. The CDR3 has 15 amino acids. Trimming pared 5 bases from V and 1 base from J, leaving 9 bases between. CDR3 in DNA: TGTGCCAGCAGTCCCGGAGGGTCTGGGGCCAACGTCCTGACTTTC. Residues: CASSPGGSGANVLTF.

This clonotype was recorded many times. The gene calls are TRBV12-3 or TRBV12-4 and TRBJ1-2; D unclear. With 3 bases removed from V and 7 bases from J, the gap between germline ends came to 18 bases. There are 15 residues in the CDR3. The CDR3 loop is CASSFREGPSSGYTF. In DNA, the CDR3 is TGTGCCAGCAGTTTCCGTGAGGGCCCTTCGAGTGGCTACACCTTC.

The CDR3 sequence is CASSPRFKETNYGYTF. CDR3 bases: TGTGCCAGCTCACCACGATTTAAGGAAACTAACTATGGCTACACCTTC. The rearrangement joins TRBV18 to TRBJ1-2; the D is unclear. The CDR3 covers 16 residues. V shed 1 base and J shed 0 bases, with 12 bases lying between them. Germline CDR1 and CDR2: KGHSH and LQKENI.

This clonotype was observed at least ten times. Given a much more abundant clone one base away, this may be a read error. V usage is TRBV2 and J usage is TRBJ2-5; no definite D call. V gave up 4 bases and J gave up 2 bases, with 8 bases separating them. This CDR3 is 13 amino acids long. Germline V CDR1 and CDR2: SNHLY, FYNNEI. The CDR3 sequence is CASSGSRQETQYF. CDR3 bases: TGTGCCAGCAGTGGCTCTAGGCAAGAGACCCAGTACTTC. The full variable domain, completed using reference TRBV2 and TRBJ2-5, is EPEVTQTPSHQVTQMGQEVILRCVPISNHLYFYWYRQILGQKVEFLVSFYNNEISEKSEIFDDQFSVERPDGSNFTLKIRSTKLEDSAMYFCASSGSRQETQYFGPGTRLLVL.

The chain combines TRBV19 with TRBJ2-3, with 10 bases identical to TRBD1. The CDR3 has 15 amino acids. The V segment lost 7 bases and the J segment 6 bases; nucleotides outside the gene matches: 10. Germline V gene sequence: CDR1 LNHDA, CDR2 SQIVND (reference sequence). The CDR3 bases are TGTGCCAGTACCACCCGACAGGGGGCGCCGGATACGCAGTATTTT. Protein: CASTTRQGAPDTQYF. The whole variable domain, remainder taken from reference TRBV19 and TRBJ2-3, is DGGITQSPKYLFRKEGQNVTLSCEQNLNHDAMYWYRQDPGQGLRLIYYSQIVNDFQKGDIAEGYSVSREKKESFPLTVTSAQKNPTAFYLCASTTRQGAPDTQYFGPGTRLTVL.

The DNA of the CDR3 is TGTGCCAGCCCACACGGAACCGGGGAGCTGTTTTTT. It specifies CASPHGTGELFF. The chain carries TRBV7-9 and TRBJ2-2; D call uncertain. The germline gives CDR1 SEHNR, CDR2 FQNEAQ (reference sequence). The CDR3 is 12 amino acids. Trimming pared 8 bases from V and 5 bases from J, leaving 9 bases between.